Listed below are T cell receptor beta chains from one sample, sequenced in a study of blood T cell repertoires in COVID-19. Assay used: immunoSEQ multiplex PCR; TCRdb lists only in-frame clones, some missing. In the table there are approximately 140,000 clones, roughly 84% of which are singletons. The sequencing sample was made of PBMCs or T cells enriched from blood (not recorded which). All receptors derive from a woman in her forties or fifties who had been exposed to COVID-19. CDR3s include the opening cysteine and the closing phenylalanine or tryptophan. The D gene is left open where the match is weak. Expanded clones are given a class, and other clones once, few, many or no size at all.

CDR3,DNA,D,V,size,J
CASSLDRSYEQYF,TGTGCCAGCAGCCTGGACAGATCCTACGAGCAGTACTTC,NA,TRBV5-6,NA,TRBJ2-7
CASSLVPGVTTGELFF,TGCGCCAGCAGCTTGGTTCCAGGGGTGACCACCGGGGAGCTGTTTTTT,NA,TRBV5-1,medium-sized,TRBJ2-2
CAISSGTGYEQYF,TGTGCCATCAGTAGCGGGACGGGCTACGAGCAGTACTTC,TRBD2,TRBV10-3,NA,TRBJ2-7
CASSLSQGGGPVYTF,TGTGCCAGCAGCTTATCTCAAGGGGGCGGCCCGGTCTACACCTTC,TRBD1,TRBV7-9,NA,TRBJ1-2
CASKRRVDNSYEQYF,TGTGCCAGTAAAAGAAGAGTGGACAATTCCTACGAGCAGTACTTC,NA,TRBV19,many,TRBJ2-7
CASSYRNRDQRTEAFF,TGTGCCAGCAGCTATAGAAACAGAGACCAACGCACTGAAGCTTTCTTT,NA,TRBV11-2,NA,TRBJ1-1
CASSLAGVGTEAFF,TGTGCCAGCAGCTTAGCAGGGGTCGGGACTGAAGCTTTCTTT,NA,TRBV11-2,NA,TRBJ1-1
CASRLRDTSTDTQYF,TGTGCCAGCAGACTCCGGGACACTAGCACAGATACGCAGTATTTT,NA,TRBV2,NA,TRBJ2-3
CASSRGNQPQHF,TGTGCCAGCAGCAGAGGCAATCAGCCCCAGCATTTT,NA,TRBV13,NA,TRBJ1-5
CASSLGGAAGSTDTQYF,TGCGCCAGCAGCTTGGGAGGGGCAGCGGGAAGCACAGATACGCAGTATTTT,TRBD2,TRBV5-1,NA,TRBJ2-3
CASSSGSGRGTQYF,TGTGCCAGCAGTAGCGGGAGCGGCAGGGGGACCCAGTACTTC,TRBD2,TRBV2,NA,TRBJ2-5
CASSSDRQRPQHF,TGTGCCAGCAGTTCGGACAGGCAGAGGCCCCAGCATTTT,TRBD1,TRBV2,NA,TRBJ1-5
CASSLDWAAKNIQYF,TGTGCCAGCAGCTTGGATTGGGCGGCCAAAAACATTCAGTACTTC,NA,TRBV5-4,NA,TRBJ2-4
CASSSPGLAGGSSYEQYF,TGTGCCAGCAGCTCGCCGGGACTAGCGGGAGGGAGCTCCTACGAGCAGTACTTC,TRBD2,TRBV5-4,NA,TRBJ2-7
CASSFSAKVGASNSPLHF,TGTGCCAGCAGTTTTAGTGCCAAGGTTGGGGCAAGCAATTCACCCCTCCACTTT,NA,TRBV28,few,TRBJ1-6
CASSLRTGGNSPLHF,TGTGCCAGCAGCCTGCGGACAGGGGGCAATTCACCCCTCCACTTT,TRBD1,TRBV3-1/TRBV3-2,NA,TRBJ1-6
CASSLAPGADTQYF,TGCGCCAGCAGCTTGGCCCCGGGGGCAGATACGCAGTATTTT,NA,TRBV5-1,NA,TRBJ2-3
CASHRDSLPNTEAFF,TGTGCCAGTCACCGGGACAGCTTGCCGAACACTGAAGCTTTCTTT,TRBD1,TRBV5-5,NA,TRBJ1-1
CASSVTGQGYEQYF,TGTGCCAGCAGCGTGACAGGACAGGGGTACGAGCAGTACTTC,TRBD1,TRBV2,NA,TRBJ2-7
CASSRRQGDTEAFF,TGTGCCAGCAGCAGAAGACAGGGGGACACTGAAGCTTTCTTT,TRBD1,TRBV9,NA,TRBJ1-1
CASSGGTSGSAEQFF,TGTGCCAGCAGCGGGGGGACTAGCGGGAGTGCTGAGCAGTTCTTC,TRBD2,TRBV3-1/TRBV3-2,NA,TRBJ2-1
CASSSPAGRGGSTDTQYF,TGCGCCAGCAGCTCCCCCGCCGGCCGAGGTGGGAGCACAGATACGCAGTATTTT,NA,TRBV5-1,NA,TRBJ2-3
CSVAPTTGAFF,TGCAGCGTTGCACCAACAACGGGGGCTTTCTTT,NA,TRBV29-1,once,TRBJ1-1
CASRERGPQSGYTF,TGTGCCAGCAGGGAAAGGGGCCCACAGAGTGGCTACACCTTC,NA,TRBV6-6,NA,TRBJ1-2
CASSPGWGLKTDTQYF,TGTGCCAGCAGCCCCGGCTGGGGGCTTAAAACAGATACGCAGTATTTT,NA,TRBV11-3,once,TRBJ2-3
CASSQDGASQYF,TGCGCCAGCAGCCAAGATGGGGCTTCCCAGTACTTC,NA,TRBV4-1,NA,TRBJ2-5
CASSRNLNEKLFF,TGTGCCAGCTCTAGGAACCTTAATGAAAAACTGTTTTTT,NA,TRBV6-5,NA,TRBJ1-4
CASTRTRVGANVLTF,TGTGCCAGCACCAGGACAAGGGTCGGGGCCAACGTCCTGACTTTC,NA,TRBV7-8,NA,TRBJ2-6
CASSLMGQGNPYEQYF,TGTGCCAGCAGCTTAATGGGACAGGGTAATCCCTACGAGCAGTACTTC,TRBD1,TRBV7-2,NA,TRBJ2-7
CASSPTGSNQPQHF,TGTGCCAGCAGCCCGACAGGGAGCAATCAGCCCCAGCATTTT,TRBD1,TRBV7-9,once,TRBJ1-5
CASSFTGNQPQHF,TGCGCCAGCAGCTTCACGGGGAATCAGCCCCAGCATTTT,NA,TRBV5-1,NA,TRBJ1-5
CASSQAGGAGNTIYF,TGTGCCAGCAGCCAAGCGGGGGGGGCTGGAAACACCATATATTTT,NA,TRBV3-1/TRBV3-2,few,TRBJ1-3